Included here is one T cell receptor (beta chain) sequence, with context. Its specificity is unknown. The data originate from a study of cytomegalovirus exposure and HLA in healthy donors. Study-wide results and limits: Clonal expansion was found to be greater in HLA-associated TCR beta chains than in equally common others in a later analysis. Earlier analysis looked at TCR beta V segments, and most were productive about 90% or about 30% of the time. Across donors, sequencing depth was assumed by presence/absence analyses to be roughly uniform.

Germline V gene lookup returns CDR1 SGHRS and CDR2 YFSETQ. The CDR3 extends over 15 amino acids. V lost 4 bases and J lost 0, with 12 bases in between. A multiplex PCR was run with 60 Vbeta primers and 13 Jbeta primers. Profiled with immunoSEQ multiplex PCR; TCRdb holds only in-frame clones, not every one. The profile shows around 150,000 clones, approximately 81% of them singletons. The donors comprised healthy bone marrow donors. The sample was PBMCs. The chain carries TRBV5-1 and TRBJ2-3; D gene ambiguous. This clonotype originated in a woman in her thirties or forties in good health and CMV-seropositive. Here the CDR3 reads CASSVDGASTDTQYF. The CDR3 DNA is TGCGCCAGCAGCGTTGACGGAGCTAGCACAGATACGCAGTATTTT.